This T cell receptor (beta chain) is from a study of T cell repertoires in cytomegalovirus infection. Overall study context: Researchers turned to recently identified HLA-C-restricted CMV epitopes as well as well-studied HLA-B-restricted ones. Matching HLA type and CMV infection were both indicated by public TCR beta signatures. Findings and limits, study-wide: CMV carriers with the relevant HLA were identified by cumulative public TCR beta family frequency. Ex vivo responses were dominated by HLA-C-restricted CMV-specific TCR beta clonotypes.

From the reads, TCRdb called clonotypes with MiXCR, one entry per CDR3 protein. The table lists roughly 920,000 distinct CDR3 sequences, under 40% of them singletons, with roughly 13% in the top ten. The CDR3 contains 13 residues. The ends lost 3 bases at V and 5 bases at J; junction bases unmatched: 2. CDR1 SQVTM and CDR2 ANQGSEA come from the germline V gene. This clonotype was seen a few times. Its antigen remains unknown. The V call is TRBV29-1, the J call TRBJ2-7, with TRBD1 matching 12 bases. This receptor was identified in a human donor in good health (CMV status not recorded). Some clones in this sample may be carry-over from other donors' samples. The sequencing used cultured CD8+ T cells from PBMCs, collected from culture after CMV antigen stimulation. The chain's CDR3 is CSVEGTGGDEQYF. CDR3 coding DNA: TGCAGCGTTGAGGGGACAGGGGGCGACGAGCAGTACTTC.